A few counts support the clone carrying this T cell receptor beta chain. Antigen specificity is unknown. A second PCR of 7 to 11 cycles used a sample-barcoded 5' primer and a J-beta primer mix. TCRdb re-called the 5' RACE reads through MiXCR, storing one row per CDR3 protein. This table holds about 970,000 distinct CDR3 sequences, roughly 50% found once. The sample comes from a study of blood T cells in healthy people across ages. Study conclusions and caveats: The donors' CMV status was not determined, possibly confounding changes in expanded clonotypes.

The length of the CDR3 is 12 residues. The J segment lost 4 bases and the V segment lost 8 bases, leaving 4 bases of the junction unmatched. Germline V CDR1 and CDR2: LGHDT, YNNKEL (reference sequence). This receptor was obtained from a woman aged 55 to 70 in good health. This chain joins TRBV3-1 and TRBJ1-2; 7 positions match TRBD1. Source material: blood. In nucleotides, the CDR3 is TGTGCCAGCGCAGGGGGTTCCTATGGCTACACCTTC. It yields the protein CASAGGSYGYTF.